The 2 T cell receptor beta chains below all came from one sample that was sequenced in a study of T cell clonotyping in hematopoietic cell transplantation. Measured with immunoSEQ multiplex PCR; TCRdb has only the in-frame clones, and not every one. Seen here are fewer than 9,500 clones, 80% to 95% observed once, and the top ten hold around 6%. The source was PBMCs, collected 100 days after allogeneic stem cell transplant. All receptors come from a male patient aged 45 to 59 who had an allogeneic stem cell transplant from a related donor, so T cells may come from the graft donor. Some clones in this sample may be carry-over from other donors' samples.

The chain combines TRBV28 with TRBJ2-7, with 10 bases that match TRBD1. J gave up 4 bases and V 5 bases, and 11 bases lay outside the gene matches. CDR3 size: 16 residues. Germline V lookup: CDR1 MDHEN, CDR2 SYDVKM. CDR3 region: CASSLRTGGVGYEQYF. The CDR3 DNA reads as TGTGCCAGCAGTCTTCGGACAGGGGGGGTAGGGTACGAGCAGTACTTC.

This chain uses TRBV4-2 with TRBJ2-3; 12 nucleotides align to TRBD2. Germline trimming cut 3 bases from V and 5 bases from J; bases unmatched to any gene: 9. The CDR3 consists of 17 residues. Per germline, CDR1 LGHNA and CDR2 YNFKEQ. CDR3 protein: CASSQGRLAGVVDTQYF. The CDR3, as DNA: TGTGCCAGCAGCCAGGGGAGACTAGCGGGAGTTGTAGATACGCAGTATTTT.